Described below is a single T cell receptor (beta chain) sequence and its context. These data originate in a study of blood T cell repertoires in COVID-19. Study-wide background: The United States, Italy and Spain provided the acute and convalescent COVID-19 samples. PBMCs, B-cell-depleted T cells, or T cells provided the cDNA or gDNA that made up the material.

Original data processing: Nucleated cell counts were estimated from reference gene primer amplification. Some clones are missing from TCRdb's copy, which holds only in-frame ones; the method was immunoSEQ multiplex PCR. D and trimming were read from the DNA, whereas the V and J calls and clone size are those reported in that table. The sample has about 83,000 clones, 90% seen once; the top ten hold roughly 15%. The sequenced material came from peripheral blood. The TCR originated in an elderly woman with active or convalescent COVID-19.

CDR3 sequence: CASSPLAGGYNEQFF. CDR3 nucleotide sequence: TGTGCCAGCAGTCCGCTAGCGGGGGGGTACAATGAGCAGTTCTTC. The chain recombines TRBV11-2 with TRBJ2-1; 12 bases are shared with TRBD2. Germline CDR1 reads SGHAT; CDR2 reads FQNNGV. The CDR3 sequence is 15 residues long. V lost 6 bases to trimming and J lost 4 bases; unmatched junction nucleotides: 4.